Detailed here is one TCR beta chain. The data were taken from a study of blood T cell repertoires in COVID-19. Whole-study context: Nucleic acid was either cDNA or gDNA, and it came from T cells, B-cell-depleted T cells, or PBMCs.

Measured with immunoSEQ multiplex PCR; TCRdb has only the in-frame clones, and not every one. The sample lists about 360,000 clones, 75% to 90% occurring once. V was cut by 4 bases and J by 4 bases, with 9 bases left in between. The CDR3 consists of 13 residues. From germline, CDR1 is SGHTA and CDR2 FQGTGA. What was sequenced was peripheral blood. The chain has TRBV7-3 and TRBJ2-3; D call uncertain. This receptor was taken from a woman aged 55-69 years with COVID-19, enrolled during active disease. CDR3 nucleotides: TGTGCCAGCAGCTGGATAGAGGCAGATACGCAGTATTTT. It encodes CASSWIEADTQYF.